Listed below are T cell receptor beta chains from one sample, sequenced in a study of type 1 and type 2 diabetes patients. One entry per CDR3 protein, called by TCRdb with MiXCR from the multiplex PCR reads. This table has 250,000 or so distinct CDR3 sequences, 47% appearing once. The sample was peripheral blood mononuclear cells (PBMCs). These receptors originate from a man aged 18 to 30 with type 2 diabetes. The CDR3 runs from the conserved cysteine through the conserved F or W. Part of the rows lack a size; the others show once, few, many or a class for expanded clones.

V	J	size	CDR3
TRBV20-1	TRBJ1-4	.	CSARTGVNEKLFF
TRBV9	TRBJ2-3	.	CASRPTGGPTDTQYF
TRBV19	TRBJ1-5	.	CASSTTGLLNQPQHF
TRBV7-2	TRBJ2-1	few	CASSSAGGHSYNEQFF
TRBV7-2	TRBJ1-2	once	CASSLILTGEGGYTF
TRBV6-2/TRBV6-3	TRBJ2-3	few	CASSLRGGDGPDTQYF
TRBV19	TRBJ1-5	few	CASSIVRGSNQPQHF
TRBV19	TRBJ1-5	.	CASSPASGPQHF
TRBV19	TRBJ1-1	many	CASSIRAEEDTEAFF
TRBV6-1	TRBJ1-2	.	CASSGGNSYGYTF
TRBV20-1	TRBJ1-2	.	CSARDQGRPNYGYTF
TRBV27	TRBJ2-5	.	CASRVRTSGGVYQETQYF
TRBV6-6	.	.	CASKGTSGSGDEQFF
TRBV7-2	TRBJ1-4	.	CASSSPGRVEKLFF
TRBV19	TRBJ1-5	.	CASSVQRTGGYQPQHF
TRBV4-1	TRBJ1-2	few	CASSQGGVSYGYTF
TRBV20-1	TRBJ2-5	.	CSASYRGRYQETQYF
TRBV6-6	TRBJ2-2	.	CASAGKVSTGGLFF
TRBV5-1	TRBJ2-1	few	CASSFRDWDEQFF
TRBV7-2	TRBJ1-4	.	CASSLSQGGEKLFF
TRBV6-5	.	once	CASSQTGGRTETQYF
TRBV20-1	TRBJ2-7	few	CSATDRGAYEQYF
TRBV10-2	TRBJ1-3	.	CASSQGNTIYF
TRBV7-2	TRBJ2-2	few	CASSSGANTGELFF
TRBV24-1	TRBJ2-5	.	CATSDNSRDRGRETQYF
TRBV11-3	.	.	CASSPLSGRAGEQFF
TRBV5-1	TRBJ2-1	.	CASSLEGREDEQFF
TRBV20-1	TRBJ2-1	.	CSARDILAGVAEQFF
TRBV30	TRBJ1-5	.	CAWSSETGVVQPQHF
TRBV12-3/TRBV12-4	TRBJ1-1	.	CASSIVQGAEAFF
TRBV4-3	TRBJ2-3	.	CASSQERDFGHTQYF
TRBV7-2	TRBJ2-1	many	CASSDALEQFF
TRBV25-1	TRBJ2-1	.	CASSASIEQFF
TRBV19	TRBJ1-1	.	CASWNRGTEAFF
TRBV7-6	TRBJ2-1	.	CASSGQSSGGSYNEQFF
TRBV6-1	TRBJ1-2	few	CASTDREDYGYTF
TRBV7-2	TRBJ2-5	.	CATSPQGSLLETQYF
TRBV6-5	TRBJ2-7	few	CASSRTADYEQYF
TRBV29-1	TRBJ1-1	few	CSVLQGTSNTEAFF
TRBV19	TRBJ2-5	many	CASSPRTSGRETQYF
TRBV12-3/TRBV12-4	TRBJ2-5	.	CASSFVETQYF
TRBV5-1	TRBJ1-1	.	CASSPQRTVNTEAFF
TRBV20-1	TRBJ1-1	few	CSASLIPGTGGPPPRTEAFF
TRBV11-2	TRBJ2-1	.	CASSPRWNEQFF
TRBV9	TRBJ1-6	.	CASSVGVYSPLHF
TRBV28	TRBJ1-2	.	CASSPSGGLAGYTF
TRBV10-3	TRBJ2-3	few	CAISQGTSGGTDTQYF
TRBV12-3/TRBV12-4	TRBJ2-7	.	CASSWSASGVYEQYF
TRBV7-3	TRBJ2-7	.	CASSPGPANYEQYF
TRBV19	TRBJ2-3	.	CASSMSPQKRVVDTQYF
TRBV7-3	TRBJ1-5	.	CASSQEGHRQPQHF